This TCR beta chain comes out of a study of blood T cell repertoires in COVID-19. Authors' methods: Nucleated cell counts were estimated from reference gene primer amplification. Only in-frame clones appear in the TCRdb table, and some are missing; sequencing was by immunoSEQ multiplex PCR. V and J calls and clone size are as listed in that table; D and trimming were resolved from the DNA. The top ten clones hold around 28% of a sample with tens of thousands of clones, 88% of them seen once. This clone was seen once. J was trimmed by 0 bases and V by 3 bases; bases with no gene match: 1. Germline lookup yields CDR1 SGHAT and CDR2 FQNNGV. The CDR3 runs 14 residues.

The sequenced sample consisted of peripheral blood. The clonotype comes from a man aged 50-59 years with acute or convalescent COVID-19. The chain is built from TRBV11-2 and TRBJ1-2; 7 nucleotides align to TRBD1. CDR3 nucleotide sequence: TGTGCCAGCAGCTTCGGGACAGCTAACTATGGCTACACCTTC. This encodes CASSFGTANYGYTF.